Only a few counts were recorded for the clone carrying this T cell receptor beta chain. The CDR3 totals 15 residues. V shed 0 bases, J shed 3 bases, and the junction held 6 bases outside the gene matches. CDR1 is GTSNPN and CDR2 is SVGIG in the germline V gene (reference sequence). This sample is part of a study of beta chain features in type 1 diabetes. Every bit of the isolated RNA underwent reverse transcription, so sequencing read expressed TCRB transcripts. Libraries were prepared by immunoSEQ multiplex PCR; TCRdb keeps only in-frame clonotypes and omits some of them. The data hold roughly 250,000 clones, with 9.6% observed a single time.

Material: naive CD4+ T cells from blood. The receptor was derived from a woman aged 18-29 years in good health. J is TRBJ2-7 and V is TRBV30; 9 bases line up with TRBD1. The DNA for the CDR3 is TGTGCCTGGAGTGTAACTGGGACAGGGATCTACGAGCAGTACTTC. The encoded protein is CAWSVTGTGIYEQYF.